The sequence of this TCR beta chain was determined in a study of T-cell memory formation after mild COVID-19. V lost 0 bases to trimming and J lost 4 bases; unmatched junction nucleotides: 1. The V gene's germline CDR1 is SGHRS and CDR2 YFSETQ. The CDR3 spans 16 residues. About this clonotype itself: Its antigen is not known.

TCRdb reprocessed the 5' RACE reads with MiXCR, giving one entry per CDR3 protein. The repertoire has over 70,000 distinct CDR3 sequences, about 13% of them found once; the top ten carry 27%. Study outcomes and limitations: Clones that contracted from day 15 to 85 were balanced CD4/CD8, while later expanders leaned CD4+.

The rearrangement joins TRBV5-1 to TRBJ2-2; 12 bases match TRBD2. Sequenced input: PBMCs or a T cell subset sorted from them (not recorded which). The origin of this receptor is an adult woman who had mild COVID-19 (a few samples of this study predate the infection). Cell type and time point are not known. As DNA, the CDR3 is TGCGCCAGCAGCTTGGCTAGCGGGAGGGCCACCGGGGAGCTGTTTTTT. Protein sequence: CASSLASGRATGELFF.